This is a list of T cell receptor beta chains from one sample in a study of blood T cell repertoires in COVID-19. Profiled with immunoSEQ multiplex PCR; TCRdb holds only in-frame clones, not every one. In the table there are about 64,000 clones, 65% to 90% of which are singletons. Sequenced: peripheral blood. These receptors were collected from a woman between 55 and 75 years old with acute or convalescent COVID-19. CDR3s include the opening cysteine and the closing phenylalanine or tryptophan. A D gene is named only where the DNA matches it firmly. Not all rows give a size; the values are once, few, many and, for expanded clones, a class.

CDR3aa: CASSQDVESEDSNQPQHF
CDR3nt: TGCGCCAGCAGCCAAGATGTAGAAAGTGAGGATAGCAATCAGCCCCAGCATTTT
v_gene: TRBV4-1
d_gene: .
abundance: .
j_gene: TRBJ1-5

CDR3aa: CASNEDRGTSFGQYF
CDR3nt: TGCGCCAGCAACGAGGACAGGGGGACGAGCTTTGGGCAGTACTTC
v_gene: TRBV4-1
d_gene: TRBD1
abundance: .
j_gene: TRBJ2-7

CDR3aa: CASSRAQMTGDLLNTQYF
CDR3nt: TGTGCCAGCTCACGAGCACAAATGACAGGGGATCTCTTAAATACGCAGTATTTT
v_gene: TRBV18
d_gene: TRBD1
abundance: .
j_gene: TRBJ2-3

CDR3aa: CASTNTEKLFF
CDR3nt: TGTGCCAGCACCAACACGGAAAAACTGTTTTTT
v_gene: TRBV2
d_gene: .
abundance: .
j_gene: TRBJ1-4

CDR3aa: CSASFGQNYGYTF
CDR3nt: TGCAGTGCTAGTTTTGGGCAGAACTATGGCTACACCTTC
v_gene: TRBV20-1
d_gene: .
abundance: .
j_gene: TRBJ1-2

CDR3aa: CATSIYRGGGEQYF
CDR3nt: TGTGCCACCAGCATTTACAGGGGTGGCGGCGAGCAGTACTTC
v_gene: TRBV15
d_gene: TRBD1
abundance: few
j_gene: TRBJ2-7

CDR3aa: CASTFAKLTEAFF
CDR3nt: TGTGCCAGCACCTTCGCGAAGCTTACTGAAGCTTTCTTT
v_gene: TRBV12-3/TRBV12-4
d_gene: .
abundance: once
j_gene: TRBJ1-1

CDR3aa: CAFHVGQGATTEAFF
CDR3nt: TGTGCGTTTCATGTGGGACAGGGGGCTACCACTGAAGCTTTCTTT
v_gene: TRBV30
d_gene: TRBD1
abundance: .
j_gene: TRBJ1-1

CDR3aa: CASSQGKIREQKLFF
CDR3nt: TGTGCCAGCAGCCAAGGGAAAATTAGGGAGCAAAAACTGTTTTTT
v_gene: TRBV4-2
d_gene: .
abundance: .
j_gene: TRBJ1-4

CDR3aa: CASSIRQGSLHTDTQYF
CDR3nt: TGCGCCAGCAGCATACGACAGGGGAGTCTCCACACAGATACGCAGTATTTT
v_gene: TRBV5-1
d_gene: TRBD1
abundance: .
j_gene: TRBJ2-3

CDR3aa: CASSAGGGYTF
CDR3nt: TGTGCCAGCAGCGCAGGGGGCGGCTACACCTTC
v_gene: TRBV12-3/TRBV12-4
d_gene: TRBD1
abundance: .
j_gene: TRBJ1-2

CDR3aa: CASSSLGGASYEQYF
CDR3nt: TGCGCCAGCAGCTCGCTTGGAGGGGCCTCCTACGAGCAGTACTTC
v_gene: TRBV5-1
d_gene: .
abundance: once
j_gene: TRBJ2-7

CDR3aa: CASRGIQNEKLFF
CDR3nt: TGTGCCAGCCGGGGGATTCAAAATGAAAAACTGTTTTTT
v_gene: TRBV6-6
d_gene: .
abundance: .
j_gene: TRBJ1-4

CDR3aa: CASSLSGGGIVNEQFF
CDR3nt: TGTGCCAGCAGCTTATCGGGAGGGGGGATAGTCAATGAGCAGTTCTTC
v_gene: TRBV7-3
d_gene: TRBD2
abundance: .
j_gene: TRBJ2-1

CDR3aa: CASRYFDSTEAFF
CDR3nt: TGTGCCAGTAGGTATTTTGACAGCACTGAAGCTTTCTTT
v_gene: TRBV19
d_gene: .
abundance: .
j_gene: TRBJ1-1

CDR3aa: CASSLGAAYEQYF
CDR3nt: TGTGCCAGCAGCTTAGGGGCAGCCTACGAGCAGTACTTC
v_gene: TRBV11-2
d_gene: .
abundance: .
j_gene: TRBJ2-7

CDR3aa: CASSPRSPPGNTIYF
CDR3nt: TGTGCCAGCAGCCCTAGGAGCCCCCCTGGAAACACCATATATTTT
v_gene: TRBV9
d_gene: .
abundance: .
j_gene: TRBJ1-3

CDR3aa: CASSLVGGTLHF
CDR3nt: TGTGCCAGCAGTTTAGTCGGGGGAACCCTCCACTTT
v_gene: TRBV12-3/TRBV12-4
d_gene: .
abundance: .
j_gene: TRBJ1-6